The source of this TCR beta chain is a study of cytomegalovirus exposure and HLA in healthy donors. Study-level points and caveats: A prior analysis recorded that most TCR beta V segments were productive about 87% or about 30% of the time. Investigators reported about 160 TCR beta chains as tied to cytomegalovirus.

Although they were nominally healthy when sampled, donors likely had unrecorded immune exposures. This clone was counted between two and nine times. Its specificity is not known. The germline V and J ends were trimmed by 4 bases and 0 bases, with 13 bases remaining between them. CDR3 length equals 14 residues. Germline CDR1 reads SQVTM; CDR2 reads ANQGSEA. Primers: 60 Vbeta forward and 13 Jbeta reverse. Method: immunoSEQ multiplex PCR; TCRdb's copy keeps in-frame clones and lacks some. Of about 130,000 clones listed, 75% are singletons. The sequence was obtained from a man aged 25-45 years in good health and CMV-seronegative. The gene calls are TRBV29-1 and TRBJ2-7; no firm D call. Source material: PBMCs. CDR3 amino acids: CSVVWATSSYEQYF. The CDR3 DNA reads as TGCAGCGTTGTATGGGCTACCAGCTCCTACGAGCAGTACTTC.